Listed below are T cell receptor beta chains from one sample, sequenced in a study of beta chain features in type 1 diabetes. The method was immunoSEQ multiplex PCR; TCRdb's version includes in-frame clones alone and lacks a portion of them. The sample contains roughly 300,000 clones, 11% to 15% of which appear only once. Sequenced sample: central memory CD4+ T cells from blood. Source of these receptors: a young man in good health. The CDR3 runs from the conserved cysteine through the conserved F or W. A D gene is named only where the DNA matches it firmly. The size field is filled for only some rows; it gives once, few, many or a size class.

D,size,V,J,CDR3,DNA
.,.,TRBV6-5,TRBJ1-3,CASSYSGMGSGNTIYF,TGTGCCAGCAGTTACTCGGGGATGGGATCTGGAAACACCATATATTTT
.,few,TRBV11-2,TRBJ2-2,CASSARGAMSGELFF,TGTGCCAGCAGCGCCCGGGGAGCGATGTCCGGGGAGCTGTTTTTT
TRBD1,few,TRBV9,TRBJ1-1,CASRPGTDKTEAFF,TGTGCCAGCAGACCCGGGACAGATAAAACTGAAGCTTTCTTT
TRBD1,many,TRBV6-5,TRBJ2-2,CASRATGGTGELFF,TGTGCCAGCAGGGCGACAGGGGGCACCGGGGAGCTGTTTTTT
.,few,TRBV5-6,TRBJ1-1,CASSLNPTQALRAFF,TGTGCCAGCAGCTTAAACCCCACGCAGGCCCTAAGGGCTTTCTTT
.,.,TRBV6-5,TRBJ1-5,CASSLGPTLVQHF,TGTGCCAGCAGTCTGGGGCCTACCCTTGTCCAGCATTTT
TRBD2,.,TRBV7-2,TRBJ2-1,CASSRGGSYNEQFF,TGTGCCAGCAGTCGGGGGGGCTCCTACAATGAGCAGTTCTTC
TRBD1,.,TRBV6-1,TRBJ1-1,CASSSDRGPNTEAFF,TGTGCCAGCAGTTCCGACAGGGGACCGAACACTGAAGCTTTCTTT
TRBD1,many,TRBV27,TRBJ1-1,CASSPWGTVRTEAFF,TGTGCCAGCAGTCCATGGGGGACAGTACGCACTGAAGCTTTCTTT
.,few,TRBV4-1,TRBJ1-6,CASSQAGTTSYNSPLHF,TGCGCCAGCAGCCAAGCCGGCACGACCTCCTATAATTCACCCCTCCACTTT
.,.,TRBV29-1,TRBJ1-2,CSVGLGIQGLGGYTF,TGCAGCGTTGGTCTTGGGATCCAGGGGTTGGGTGGCTACACCTTC
.,.,TRBV11-2,TRBJ2-5,CASSGPGRETQYF,TGTGCCAGCAGCGGGCCAGGGAGGGAGACCCAGTACTTC
TRBD1,many,TRBV9,TRBJ1-4,CASSQRKGANEKLFF,TGTGCCAGCAGCCAAAGGAAGGGGGCAAACGAAAAACTGTTTTTT
TRBD1,few,TRBV19,TRBJ1-2,CASSTYRDRVTGYYGYTF,TGTGCCAGCAGTACTTACCGGGACAGGGTAACAGGTTACTATGGCTACACCTTC
.,.,TRBV27,TRBJ2-1,CASTTLGGEINEQFF,TGTGCCAGCACGACGTTGGGTGGGGAAATCAATGAGCAGTTCTTC
TRBD1,few,TRBV10-3,TRBJ1-2,CAIQTGGYGYTF,TGTGCCATTCAGACAGGGGGCTATGGCTACACCTTC
.,many,TRBV6-4,TRBJ1-5,CASMVNQPQHF,TGTGCCAGCATGGTGAATCAGCCCCAGCATTTT
TRBD2,.,TRBV5-1,TRBJ2-2,CASSLSAGTGTGELFF,TGCGCCAGCAGCTTGTCAGCGGGAACCGGCACCGGGGAGCTGTTTTTT
.,few,TRBV7-3,TRBJ2-3,CASSFMMGDTQYF,TGTGCCAGCAGCTTTATGATGGGAGATACGCAGTATTTT
TRBD1,few,TRBV11-3,TRBJ2-2,CASSLGQYGGTGELFF,TGTGCCAGCAGCTTGGGACAGTATGGGGGCACCGGGGAGCTGTTTTTT
TRBD1,.,TRBV11-1,TRBJ2-6,CASSLDPGGTGANVLTF,TGTGCCAGCAGCTTAGATCCAGGGGGTACCGGGGCCAACGTCCTGACTTTC
.,.,TRBV7-9,TRBJ1-5,CASSLVLLRARGPYQPQHF,TGTGCCAGCAGCTTAGTTCTGCTCAGGGCGCGGGGACCCTATCAGCCCCAGCATTTT
TRBD2,few,TRBV2,TRBJ2-2,CASSISGGGTGELFF,TGTGCCAGCAGTATTAGCGGGGGAGGCACCGGGGAGCTGTTTTTT
.,few,TRBV7-2,TRBJ2-5,CASSLAQGSETQYF,TGTGCCAGCAGCTTAGCGCAGGGATCGGAGACCCAGTACTTC
.,many,TRBV19,TRBJ2-3,CASRTADTQYF,TGTGCCAGTAGGACTGCAGATACGCAGTATTTT
.,.,TRBV7-2,TRBJ2-7,CASSADWDGAYEQYF,TGTGCCAGCAGCGCCGATTGGGACGGAGCCTACGAGCAGTACTTC
TRBD1,many,TRBV4-1,TRBJ1-3,CASSLTGGSGNTIYF,TGCGCCAGCAGCCTCACAGGGGGTAGTGGAAACACCATATATTTT
.,.,TRBV7-7,TRBJ2-5,CASSPGPRETQYF,TGTGCCAGCAGCCCCGGACCCAGGGAGACCCAGTACTTC
.,many,TRBV10-3,TRBJ2-3,CAMSSGRSTDTQYF,TGTGCCATGTCCTCAGGGCGAAGCACAGATACGCAGTATTTT